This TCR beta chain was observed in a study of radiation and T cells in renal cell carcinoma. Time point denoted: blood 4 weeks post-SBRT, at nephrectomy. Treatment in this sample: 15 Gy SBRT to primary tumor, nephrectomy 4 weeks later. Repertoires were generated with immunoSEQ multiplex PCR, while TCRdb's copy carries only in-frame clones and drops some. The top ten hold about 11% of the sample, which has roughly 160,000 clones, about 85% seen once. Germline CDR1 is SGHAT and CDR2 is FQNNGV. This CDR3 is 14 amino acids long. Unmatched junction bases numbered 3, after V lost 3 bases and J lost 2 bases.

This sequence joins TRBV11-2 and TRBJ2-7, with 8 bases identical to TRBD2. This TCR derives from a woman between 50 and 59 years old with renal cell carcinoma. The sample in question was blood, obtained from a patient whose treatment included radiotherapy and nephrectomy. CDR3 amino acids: CASSFSGVAYEQYF. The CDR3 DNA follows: TGTGCCAGCAGCTTTAGCGGGGTGGCCTACGAGCAGTACTTC.